This T cell receptor (beta chain) was identified in a study of cytomegalovirus exposure and HLA in healthy donors (dated by TCRdb to the late 2010s). Background for the entire study: According to a later analysis, one platform produced both the roughly 130 validation repertoires and the roughly 650 repertoires of the first cohort. The study aimed to test whether cataloging public T cell receptors could reveal signatures of past pathogen exposure. The study combined high-throughput TCR immunosequencing, statistical association of individual TCRs with disease status, and machine learning to predict cytomegalovirus infection status. In addition to the first cohort of roughly 670 subjects, a separate validation cohort of 130 or so different subjects was used. Study-wide conclusions, independent of this receptor: A later analysis had no HLA typing for the validation cohort, so co-occurrence there was scored across all 130 or so repertoires. Cytomegalovirus status was reported to be diagnosed by the classifier with high specificity and sensitivity in both the original and validation cohorts. A few of the identified cytomegalovirus-associated TCR beta chains were confirmed in vitro to be specific for cytomegalovirus antigens. In a later analysis, TCRs clustered in the first cohort were found to also tend to co-occur in the roughly 120 validation repertoires, with approximately 93% of cluster scores above 0. Most TCR sequences were observed very rarely across donors, whereas some public TCRs were present in many individuals. According to the authors, the approach could potentially be generalized to other disease states and immunological phenotypes. A total of about 180 TCR beta chains were listed by the study as associated with cytomegalovirus.

About this clone itself: Its cognate antigen has yet to be identified. There are no base qualities to consult, and no much larger clone falls within one base.

The donors were included in the validation cohort of roughly 130 subjects, a group kept apart from the roughly 700-subject first cohort. CDR1 and CDR2 are drawn from the germline V gene: SQVTM, ANQGSEA. The CDR3 runs 14 amino acids, cysteine and phenylalanine included. The kept DNA is CDR3 alone, 42 bases in frame from the first base. The germline V end is reduced by 4 bases and the J end by 6 bases; junction bases left unmatched: 9. Library preparation used the immunoSEQ multiplex PCR assay. On the authors' methods: A statistical classification framework was built for diagnosing cytomegalovirus status from the catalog of TCR beta chain sequences. The clones in this table, taken by TCRdb from immuneACCESS, are in-frame only. Not every clone is retained; where verified, under half of the shortfall comes from an unresolved V gene, and the cause of the rest is unknown. The DNA was the basis for D and trimming; V, J and clone size are from that table. Counted in this sample were 210,000 or so clones; roughly 88% of them appeared once. Just under 3% of the sample is in the top ten clones.

Input material: PBMCs. The chain employs TRBV29-1 and TRBJ2-1; 7 bases in the junction line up with TRBD2. The sequence derives from a woman under 30 in good health and CMV-seronegative. The CDR3 protein: CSVVGTITANEQFF. Here is the DNA: TGCAGCGTTGTCGGGACTATCACTGCCAATGAGCAGTTCTTC.